This T cell receptor (beta chain) stems from a study of blood T cell repertoires in COVID-19. On the study more broadly: PBMCs, B-cell-depleted T cells, or T cells were the source of the cDNA or gDNA that made up the material.

The CDR3 has 14 residues. Germline V lookup: CDR1 SNHLY, CDR2 FYNNEI. V lost 9 bases to trimming and J lost 5 bases, with 18 bases between them. Those enrolled, adults aged roughly 18 to 90 years, came from some 23 US areas. Cohort allocation depended upon clinical history that participants reported. TCRdb's copy holds only in-frame clones and misses some; the assay was immunoSEQ multiplex PCR. The sample holds a few hundred thousand clones, roughly nine tenths seen once. The chain links TRBV2 to TRBJ2-3, with D possibly matching TRBD2 (6 bases). The TCR originated in a human donor in a cohort exposed to, infected with or recovered from COVID-19 (not recorded which). The donor label of this sample is uncertain. Source material: PBMCs or T cells enriched from blood (not recorded which). CDR3 amino acids: CARAAPGVRDTQYF. The CDR3 region has the DNA TGTGCCAGGGCGGCTCCGGGAGTGAGAGATACGCAGTATTTT. The full variable domain, rest sourced from reference TRBV2 and TRBJ2-3, is EPEVTQTPSHQVTQMGQEVILRCVPISNHLYFYWYRQILGQKVEFLVSFYNNEISEKSEIFDDQFSVERPDGSNFTLKIRSTKLEDSAMYFCARAAPGVRDTQYFGPGTRLTVL.